A selection of T cell receptor beta chains follows, all from one sample in a study of beta chain features in type 1 diabetes. Using immunoSEQ multiplex PCR, the repertoire was profiled, and TCRdb retains in-frame clones only, with some absent. The sample has 140,000 to 150,000 clones, over 9.5% seen once. Sequencing input: naive CD4+ T cells from blood. These receptors were obtained from a man aged 18 to 29 in good health. Each CDR3 is given with its conserved first and last residue. A D gene is named only where the DNA matches it firmly. Not every row has a clone size; where given, it reads once, few, many or a size class.

>NA|TRBV30|TRBJ2-7|few
TGTGCCTGGATCGGGGTAGGCAACGAGCAGTACTTC
CAWIGVGNEQYF
>TRBD1|TRBV5-1|TRBJ1-1|NA
TGCGCCAGCAGCTCGACGGAACAGGGGACTGAAGCTTTCTTT
CASSSTEQGTEAFF
>TRBD2|TRBV13|TRBJ2-5|NA
TGTGCCAGCAGACCCCCCGTGTCTAGGGGAGGGGAGACCCAGTACTTC
CASRPPVSRGGETQYF
>NA|TRBV6-6|TRBJ1-2|few
TGTGCCAGCAAAGGGGAGGATGGCTACACCTTC
CASKGEDGYTF
>TRBD2|TRBV15|TRBJ2-1|NA
TGTGCCACCAGCAGAGCTACTAGCGGGGGTCATGAGCAGTTCTTC
CATSRATSGGHEQFF
>NA|TRBV28|TRBJ1-2|NA
TGTGCCAGCAGTTACGAAGAGTATGGCTACACCTTC
CASSYEEYGYTF
>NA|TRBV19|TRBJ2-5|few
TGTGCCAGTAGTAGGGGGCCCCAAGAGACCCAGTACTTC
CASSRGPQETQYF
>TRBD1|TRBV7-2|TRBJ2-1|many
TGTGCCAGCAGCTTTCACAGGGGCAATGAGCAGTTCTTC
CASSFHRGNEQFF
>NA|TRBV28|TRBJ2-5|NA
TGTGCCAGCAGTTTTGCGGGGGCGGCGAACCAAGAGACCCAGTACTTC
CASSFAGAANQETQYF
>TRBD1|TRBV6-5|TRBJ1-2|few
TGTGCCAGCAGTTACTCGACAGGGACACCCGACTACACCTTC
CASSYSTGTPDYTF
>TRBD1|TRBV25-1|TRBJ1-1|NA
TGTGCCAGCAGCCTCCTTGGGACAGGGCGTACTGAAGCTTTCTTT
CASSLLGTGRTEAFF
>NA|TRBV4-3|TRBJ1-4|many
TGCGCCAGCAGCCAAGATAGGGCAGGGAATGAAAAACTGTTTTTT
CASSQDRAGNEKLFF
>NA|TRBV19|TRBJ2-1|NA
TGTGCCAGTAGGGTTACCGGGGTCAACAATGAGCAGTTCTTC
CASRVTGVNNEQFF
>TRBD2|TRBV6-4|TRBJ2-1|NA
TGTGCCAGCAGTGACTCGTTGCGGGGGGATGAGCAGTTCTTC
CASSDSLRGDEQFF
>NA|TRBV7-2|TRBJ2-5|NA
TGTGCCAGCAGCTTAAGTCGCCAGGAGGCCCAGTACTTC
CASSLSRQEAQYF
>NA|TRBV19|TRBJ1-4|NA
TGTGCCAGTAGCCCCCGGATCGACAGCGAAAAACTGTTTTTT
CASSPRIDSEKLFF
>TRBD2|TRBV12-5|TRBJ2-2|few
TGTGCTAGTGGTTTGGAGAGGACTAGCGGGTCCACCGGGGAGCTGTTTTTT
CASGLERTSGSTGELFF
>TRBD2|TRBV7-2|TRBJ2-3|NA
TGTGCCAGCAGCTTAGTTGGCGGGGGGCCCCAAGATACGCAGTATTTT
CASSLVGGGPQDTQYF
>NA|TRBV6-5|TRBJ1-5|NA
TGTGCCAGCAGTTACCTCGGTCAGCCCCAGCATTTT
CASSYLGQPQHF
>TRBD1|TRBV2|TRBJ2-5|NA
TGTGCCAGCAGGGGGGACAGTCCAGAGACCCAGTACTTC
CASRGDSPETQYF
>TRBD2|TRBV9|TRBJ2-3|NA
TGTGCCAGCAGCGTAAGGACGGGGGGAGATACGCAGTATTTT
CASSVRTGGDTQYF
>NA|TRBV1|TRBJ2-7|few
NA
CTSSQEVGRGSYEQYF
>TRBD1|TRBV6-5|TRBJ2-7|once
TGTGCCAGCAGGCAGACAGGGGCTATGTACGAGCAGTACTTC
CASRQTGAMYEQYF
>TRBD2|TRBV29-1|TRBJ2-1|many
TGCAGCGTCTCGACTAGCGGTTCCTACAATGAGCAGTTCTTC
CSVSTSGSYNEQFF
>TRBD1|TRBV5-4|TRBJ2-1|NA
TGTGCCGGCAGCCTCGGACAGGGCAGCGAGCAGTTCTTC
CAGSLGQGSEQFF
>NA|TRBV10-3|TRBJ1-2|few
TGTGCCATCAGTGAGTCGTCGGGCTATGGCTACACCTTC
CAISESSGYGYTF
>TRBD2|TRBV6-5|TRBJ2-7|NA
TGTGCCAGCAGTTACAAGTACCAGCGGGGGAGATACGAGCAGTACTTC
CASSYKYQRGRYEQYF
>TRBD1|TRBV10-3|TRBJ2-7|few
TGTGCCATCAGTGACTGGACAGGCAACTCCTACGAGCAGTACTTC
CAISDWTGNSYEQYF
>TRBD2|TRBV19|TRBJ2-1|few
TGTGCCAGTACTCGAGGGAGGGTCGTGGTTGAGCAGTTCTTC
CASTRGRVVVEQFF
>NA|TRBV18|TRBJ1-5|many
TGTGCCAGCTCATTACAGGGCCATCAGCCCCAGCATTTT
CASSLQGHQPQHF
>NA|TRBV5-1|TRBJ2-5|few
TGCGCCAGCAGCTTGGGAGCCGAGACCCAGTACTTC
CASSLGAETQYF
>NA|TRBV7-9|TRBJ1-4|NA
TGTGCCAGCAGCTACGACAGAGTCTCTGAAAAACTGTTTTTT
CASSYDRVSEKLFF
>NA|TRBV7-2|TRBJ2-3|NA
TGTGCCAGCAGCTCAAGCGGGCCCCCCGGAGATACGCAGTATTTT
CASSSSGPPGDTQYF
>TRBD1|TRBV5-1|TRBJ2-7|NA
TGCGCCAGCAGTTTTCGACCGGGACAGAACTACGAGCAGTACTTC
CASSFRPGQNYEQYF
>TRBD1|TRBV7-2|TRBJ1-6|many
TGTGCCAGCAGCACAGGGGCATACGATTCACCCCTCCACTTT
CASSTGAYDSPLHF
>TRBD1|TRBV7-2|TRBJ2-5|NA
TGTGCCAGCAGCTTTGCCGGGACAGGGGGCGAGACCCAGTACTTC
CASSFAGTGGETQYF
>NA|TRBV7-9|TRBJ2-1|few
TGTGCCAGCAGCTTAGCTCAGGGAGGCTCCTACAATGAGCAGTTCTTC
CASSLAQGGSYNEQFF
>NA|TRBV5-1|TRBJ1-3|few
TGCGCCAGCAGCTGGGGGACTTCTGGAAACACCATATATTTT
CASSWGTSGNTIYF
>NA|TRBV2|TRBJ2-2|few
TGTGCCAGCAGTGAACCTTGGCAGGGATCCACCGGGGAGCTGTTTTTT
CASSEPWQGSTGELFF
>NA|TRBV28|TRBJ2-2|NA
TGTGCCAGCAGTTTTTTGGGTCAGGGAAGGGGAATGAACACCGGGGAGCTGTTTTTT
CASSFLGQGRGMNTGELFF
>NA|TRBV11-2|TRBJ1-2|few
TGTGCCAGCAGCGGGGCGGCAGGGGGCTACACCTTC
CASSGAAGGYTF
>TRBD1|TRBV5-1|TRBJ2-1|few
TGCGCCAGCAGCCCGAGACAGGGTGCTTTCGATGAGCAGTTCTTC
CASSPRQGAFDEQFF
>NA|TRBV7-9|TRBJ2-5|few
TGTGCCAGCAGCTTGTCTCGCACCGCGGTTCAAGAGACCCAGTACTTC
CASSLSRTAVQETQYF
>NA|TRBV4-3|TRBJ2-7|NA
TGCGCCAGCAGCCAAGACAGGAAACTCGAGCAGTACTTC
CASSQDRKLEQYF
>TRBD1|TRBV27|TRBJ2-7|NA
TGTGCCAGCAGTTTTGTCCGTCTCAGGGACAGATCCTACGAGCAGTACTTC
CASSFVRLRDRSYEQYF
>NA|TRBV5-6|TRBJ2-7|few
TGTGCCAGCAGCTTGGGGGTGGGCCGCTCCTCCTACGAGCAGTACTTC
CASSLGVGRSSYEQYF
>NA|TRBV4-3|TRBJ2-4|many
TGCGCCAGCAGCGATTCACAGGGAGACATTCAGTACTTC
CASSDSQGDIQYF
>NA|TRBV11-2|TRBJ1-4|NA
TGTGCCAGCAGCCAGGGAATAGTGGTTGAAAAACTGTTTTTT
CASSQGIVVEKLFF
>NA|TRBV7-2|TRBJ1-6|NA
TGTGCCAGCAGCCCAGCAGGGGATAATTCACCCCTCCACTTT
CASSPAGDNSPLHF
>TRBD2|TRBV9|TRBJ2-5|few
TGTGCCAGCAGCGTAGGCCTCCGACTAGCAAGGGAGACCCAGTACTTC
CASSVGLRLARETQYF
>NA|TRBV5-4|TRBJ2-5|few
TGTGCCAGCAGCTTGGGTGTAGCCCAAGAGACCCAGTACTTC
CASSLGVAQETQYF
>TRBD1|TRBV27|TRBJ1-4|few
TGTGCCAGCAGTTTCTTTACAGGGGTTGGTGAAAAACTGTTTTTT
CASSFFTGVGEKLFF
>TRBD1|TRBV10-2|TRBJ1-2|NA
TGCGCCAGCAGTGACAGGACAGGGGTTAACTATGGCTACACCTTC
CASSDRTGVNYGYTF
>NA|TRBV14|TRBJ1-2|few
TGTGCCAGCAGCGCGTCGTGGGCTGGCTATGGCTACACCTTC
CASSASWAGYGYTF
>TRBD2|TRBV5-4|TRBJ2-1|NA
TGTGCCAGCAGCTCCTCACTAGCGGGGGGGCTAATTGAGCAGTTCTTC
CASSSSLAGGLIEQFF
>TRBD2|TRBV15|TRBJ2-2|NA
TGTGCCACCAGCAGAGAACTAGCGTCTATCGGGGAGCTGTTTTTT
CATSRELASIGELFF
>NA|TRBV14|TRBJ1-2|few
TGTGCCAGCAGCCAATCCCCGCAGGGGAGGGGTGGCTACACCTTC
CASSQSPQGRGGYTF
>TRBD1|TRBV6-4|TRBJ2-3|few
TGTGCCAGCAGCCGGGACAGGGCTAGCACAGATACGCAGTATTTT
CASSRDRASTDTQYF
>TRBD2|TRBV4-2|TRBJ2-5|few
TGTGCCAGCGGACGCACGCATAGCGGGGTAGGGGAGACCCAGTACTTC
CASGRTHSGVGETQYF